These 12 T cell receptor beta chains share one sample of origin, sequenced in a study of cytomegalovirus exposure and HLA in healthy donors. The PCR was carried out with 60 Vbeta primers and 13 Jbeta primers. The repertoire was sequenced with immunoSEQ multiplex PCR; TCRdb's copy has only in-frame clones and lacks some. Among around 230,000 clones listed, 78% were seen once. The sequencing input was PBMCs. The receptors derive from a boy younger than 18 in good health and CMV-seronegative.

The chain has TRBV5-6 and TRBJ2-3, with a tentative D call TRBD2 (6 bases). Germline V gene sequence: CDR1 SGHDT, CDR2 YYEEEE. The CDR3 consists of 13 residues. The ends were cut back, 4 bases at V and 12 bases at J, with 18 bases in the middle. CDR3 amino acids: CASSKLPRRGQYF. CDR3 bases: TGTGCCAGCAGCAAACTTCCGCGGAGGGGTCAGTATTTT.

In its sample, this clone was seen a few times. J is TRBJ1-2 and V is TRBV7-8; 10 nucleotides agree with TRBD1. The V gene's germline CDR1 is SGHVS and CDR2 FQNEAQ. The ends lost 1 base at V and 6 bases at J; junction bases unmatched: 11. This CDR3 is 17 amino acids long. The CDR3 coding sequence is TGTGCCAGCAGCTTAGATCAGACAGGGGGCGCCGTGAATGGCTACACCTTC. Translation gives CASSLDQTGGAVNGYTF.

This chain links TRBV29-1 with TRBJ2-7; D remains ambiguous. The V end was cut by 3 bases, the J end by 2 bases, with 5 bases between. The CDR3 has 11 residues. Germline V gene data show CDR1 as SQVTM and CDR2 as ANQGSEA. CDR3 loop: CSVEAAYEQYF. CDR3 bases: TGCAGCGTTGAGGCTGCCTACGAGCAGTACTTC.

The CDR3 sequence: CATSRDPDRSTDTQYF. For the CDR3, the DNA is TGTGCCACCAGCAGAGATCCCGACAGAAGCACAGATACGCAGTATTTT. The chain combines TRBV15 with TRBJ2-3; possibly TRBD1 for D (5 bases). The germline V and J ends were trimmed by 0 bases and 0 bases, with 10 bases remaining between them. Germline loops: CDR1 LNHNV, CDR2 YYDKDF (reference sequence). This CDR3 comprises 16 residues. The whole variable domain, remainder taken from reference TRBV15 and TRBJ2-3, is DAMVIQNPRYQVTQFGKPVTLSCSQTLNHNVMYWYQQKSSQAPKLLFHYYDKDFNNEADTPDNFQSRRPNTSFCFLDIRSPGLGDTAMYLCATSRDPDRSTDTQYFGPGTRLTVL.

DNA of the CDR3: TGCGCCAGCAGCGTAAATCCGGGACAGCTTAATGAAAAACTGTTTTTT. Encoded protein: CASSVNPGQLNEKLFF. This rearrangement joins TRBV5-1 to TRBJ1-4, with 7 bases fitting TRBD1. With 4 bases clipped from V and 4 bases from J, the junction kept 10 bases outside the gene matches. Germline V gene sequence: CDR1 SGHRS, CDR2 YFSETQ. The CDR3 has 16 amino acids. Full variable domain (rest looked up from reference TRBV5-1 and TRBJ1-4): KAGVTQTPRYLIKTRGQQVTLSCSPISGHRSVSWYQQTPGQGLQFLFEYFSETQRNKGNFPGRFSGRQFSNSRSEMNVSTLELGDSALYLCASSVNPGQLNEKLFFGSGTQLSVL.

The chain has TRBV7-2 and TRBJ2-7; tentative D call: TRBD2 (5 bases). Trimming took 7 bases from V and 2 from J, leaving 15 bases between them. The CDR3 is 14 residues long. Germline CDR1 reads SGHTA; CDR2 reads FQGNSA. Here the CDR3 reads CASTNKRSTYEQYF. In DNA form, the CDR3 reads TGTGCCAGCACCAATAAGCGGTCCACCTACGAGCAGTACTTC.

The J gene is TRBJ2-3, the V gene TRBV15, with 10 positions matching TRBD1. The CDR3 extends over 19 amino acids. Germline V lookup: CDR1 LNHNV, CDR2 YYDKDF (reference sequence). The V segment lost 0 bases and the J segment 1 base; nucleotides outside the gene matches: 10. CDR3 residues: CATSRELPGQGSGTDTQYF. The CDR3 nucleotides are TGTGCCACCAGCAGAGAGCTTCCGGGACAGGGGTCCGGCACAGATACGCAGTATTTT.

The V and J genes are TRBV6-1 and TRBJ1-4, with 7 positions matching TRBD1. Germline V gene sequence: CDR1 MNHNS, CDR2 SASEGT. The V segment lost 8 bases and the J segment 8 bases; nucleotides outside the gene matches: 8. CDR3 length: 13 residues. In nucleotides, the CDR3 is TGTGCCAGCCTAACAGGGGTGGACGAAAAACTGTTTTTT. Translating it yields CASLTGVDEKLFF.

This sequence joins TRBV6-1 and TRBJ2-1; 12 bases are a match to TRBD2. CDR3 length equals 15 residues. Looked up from germline, CDR1 is MNHNS and CDR2 is SASEGT. V dropped 6 bases and J dropped 7; count of bases not matched to a gene: 7. The CDR3 loop is CASSRLAGGPNEQFF. DNA of the CDR3: TGTGCCAGCAGCCGGCTAGCGGGGGGGCCAAATGAGCAGTTCTTC.

The V call is TRBV6-4, the J call TRBJ1-2; the D is unclear. In germline, CDR1 is MRHNA, CDR2 SNTAGT. The CDR3 has 9 residues. With 5 bases removed from V and 8 bases from J, the gap between germline ends came to 3 bases. CDR3 nucleotides: TGTGCCAGCAGTCGGGGCTACACCTTC. Translation: CASSRGYTF.

This clone was seen more than once but under ten times. The genes are TRBV27 and TRBJ1-4; a possible D gene is TRBD1 (6 bases). This CDR3 has 15 amino acids. V lost 1 base to trimming and J lost 8 bases, with 14 bases between them. Germline assignment: CDR1 MNHEY and CDR2 SMNVEV (reference sequence). The CDR3: CASSLFAGVWEKLFF. The CDR3 bases are TGTGCCAGCAGTTTATTCGCAGGGGTATGGGAAAAACTGTTTTTT.

The CDR3 region is CASSGTGGYNEQFF. The CDR3 DNA reads TGTGCCAGCAGTGGGACGGGAGGGTACAATGAGCAGTTCTTC. The chain links TRBV2 to TRBJ2-1; 8 bases agree with TRBD2. The CDR3 contains 14 residues. The V gene's germline CDR1 is SNHLY and CDR2 FYNNEI. Trimming removed 4 bases from V and 4 bases from J; junction bases left unmatched: 3.